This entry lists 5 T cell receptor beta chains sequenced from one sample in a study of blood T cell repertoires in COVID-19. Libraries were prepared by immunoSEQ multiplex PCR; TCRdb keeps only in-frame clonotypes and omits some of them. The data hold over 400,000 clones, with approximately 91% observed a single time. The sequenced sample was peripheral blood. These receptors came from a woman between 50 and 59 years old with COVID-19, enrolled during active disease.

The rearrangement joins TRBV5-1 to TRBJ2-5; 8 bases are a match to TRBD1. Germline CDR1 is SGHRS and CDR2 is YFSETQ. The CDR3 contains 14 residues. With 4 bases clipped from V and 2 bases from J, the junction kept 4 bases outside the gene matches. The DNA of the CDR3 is TGCGCCAGCAGCCTACAGGGGGTACAAGAGACCCAGTACTTC. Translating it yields CASSLQGVQETQYF.

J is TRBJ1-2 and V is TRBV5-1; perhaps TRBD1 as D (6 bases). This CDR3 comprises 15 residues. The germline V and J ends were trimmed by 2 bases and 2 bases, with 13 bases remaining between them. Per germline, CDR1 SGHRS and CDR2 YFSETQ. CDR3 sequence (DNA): TGCGCCAGCAGCTTAGGACAGAACCTCAACTATGGCTACACCTTC. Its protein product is CASSLGQNLNYGYTF.

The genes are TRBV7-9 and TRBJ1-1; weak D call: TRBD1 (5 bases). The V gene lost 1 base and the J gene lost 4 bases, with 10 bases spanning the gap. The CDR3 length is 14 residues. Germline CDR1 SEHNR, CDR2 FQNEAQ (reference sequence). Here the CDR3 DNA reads TGTGCCAGCAGCTTAGTCCAGGGCAGCACTGAAGCTTTCTTT. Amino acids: CASSLVQGSTEAFF.

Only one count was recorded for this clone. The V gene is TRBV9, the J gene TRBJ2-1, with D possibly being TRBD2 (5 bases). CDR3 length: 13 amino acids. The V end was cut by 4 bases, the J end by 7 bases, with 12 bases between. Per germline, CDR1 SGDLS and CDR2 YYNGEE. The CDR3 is CASSPVTGNEQFF. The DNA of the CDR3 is TGTGCCAGCAGCCCTGTCACGGGGAATGAGCAGTTCTTC.

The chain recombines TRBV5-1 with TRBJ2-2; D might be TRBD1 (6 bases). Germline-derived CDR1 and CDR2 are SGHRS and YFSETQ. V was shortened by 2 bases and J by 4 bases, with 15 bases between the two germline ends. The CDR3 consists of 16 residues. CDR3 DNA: TGCGCCAGCAGCTTTACTACGGGCAGGGGCACCGGGGAGCTGTTTTTT. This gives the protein CASSFTTGRGTGELFF. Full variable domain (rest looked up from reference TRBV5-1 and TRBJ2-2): KAGVTQTPRYLIKTRGQQVTLSCSPISGHRSVSWYQQTPGQGLQFLFEYFSETQRNKGNFPGRFSGRQFSNSRSEMNVSTLELGDSALYLCASSFTTGRGTGELFFGEGSRLTVL.